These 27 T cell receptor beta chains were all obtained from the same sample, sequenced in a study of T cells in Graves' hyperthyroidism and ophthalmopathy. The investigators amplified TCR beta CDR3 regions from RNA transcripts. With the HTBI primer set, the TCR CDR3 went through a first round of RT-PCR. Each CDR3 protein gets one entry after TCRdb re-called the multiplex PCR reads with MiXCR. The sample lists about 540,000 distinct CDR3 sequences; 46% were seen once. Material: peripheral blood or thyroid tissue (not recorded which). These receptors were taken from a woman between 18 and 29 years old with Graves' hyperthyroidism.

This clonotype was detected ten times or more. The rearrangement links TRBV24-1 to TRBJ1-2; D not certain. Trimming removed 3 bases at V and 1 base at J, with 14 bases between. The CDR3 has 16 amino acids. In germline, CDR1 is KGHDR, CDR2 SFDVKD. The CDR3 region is CATSDATPPDNYGYTF. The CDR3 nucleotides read TGTGCCACCAGTGATGCGACGCCACCCGATAACTATGGCTACACCTTC.

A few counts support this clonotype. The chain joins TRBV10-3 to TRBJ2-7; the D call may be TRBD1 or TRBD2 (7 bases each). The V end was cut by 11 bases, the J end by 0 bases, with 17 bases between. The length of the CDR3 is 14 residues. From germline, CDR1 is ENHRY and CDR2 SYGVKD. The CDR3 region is CASDREGPSYEQYF. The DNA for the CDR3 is TGTGCCTCAGACAGGGAGGGCCCCTCCTACGAGCAGTACTTC.

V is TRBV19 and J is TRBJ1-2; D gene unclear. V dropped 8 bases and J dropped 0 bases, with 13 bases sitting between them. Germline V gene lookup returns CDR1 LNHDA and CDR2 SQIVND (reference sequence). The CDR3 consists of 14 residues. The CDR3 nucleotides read TGTGCCAGTGATGCTAGGACCGCTAACTATGGCTACACCTTC. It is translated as CASDARTANYGYTF.

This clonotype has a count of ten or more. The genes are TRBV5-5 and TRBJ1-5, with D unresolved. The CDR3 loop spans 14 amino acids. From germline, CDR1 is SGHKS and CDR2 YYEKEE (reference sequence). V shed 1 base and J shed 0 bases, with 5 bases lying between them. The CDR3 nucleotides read TGTGCCAGCAGCTTGACAGTTAGCAATCAGCCCCAGCATTTT. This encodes CASSLTVSNQPQHF.

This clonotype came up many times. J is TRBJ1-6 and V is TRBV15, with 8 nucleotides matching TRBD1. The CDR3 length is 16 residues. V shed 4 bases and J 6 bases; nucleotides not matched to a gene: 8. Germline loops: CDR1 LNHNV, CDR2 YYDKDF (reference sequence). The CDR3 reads CATSTTRQGINSPLHF. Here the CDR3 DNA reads TGTGCCACCAGCACGACAAGACAGGGGATTAATTCACCCCTCCACTTT.

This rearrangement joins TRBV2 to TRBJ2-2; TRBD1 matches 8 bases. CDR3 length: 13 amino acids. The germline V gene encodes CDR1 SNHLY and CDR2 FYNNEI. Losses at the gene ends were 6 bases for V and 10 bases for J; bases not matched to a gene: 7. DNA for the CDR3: TGTGCCAGCAGCGGACAGGGTACTGAGGAGCTGTTTTTT. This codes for CASSGQGTEELFF.

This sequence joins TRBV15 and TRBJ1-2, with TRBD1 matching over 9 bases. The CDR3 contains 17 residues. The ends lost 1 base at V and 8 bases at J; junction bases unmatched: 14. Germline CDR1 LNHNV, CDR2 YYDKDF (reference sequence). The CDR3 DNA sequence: TGTGCCACCAGCAGAGTACCGAGACGGACAGGGGTGGACGGCTACACCTTC. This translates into CATSRVPRRTGVDGYTF.

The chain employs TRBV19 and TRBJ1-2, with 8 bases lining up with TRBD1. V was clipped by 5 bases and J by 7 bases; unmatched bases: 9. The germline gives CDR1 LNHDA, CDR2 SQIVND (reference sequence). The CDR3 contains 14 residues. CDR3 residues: CASSPLDRAGGYTF. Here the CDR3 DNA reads TGTGCCAGTAGTCCCCTGGACAGGGCGGGTGGCTACACCTTC.

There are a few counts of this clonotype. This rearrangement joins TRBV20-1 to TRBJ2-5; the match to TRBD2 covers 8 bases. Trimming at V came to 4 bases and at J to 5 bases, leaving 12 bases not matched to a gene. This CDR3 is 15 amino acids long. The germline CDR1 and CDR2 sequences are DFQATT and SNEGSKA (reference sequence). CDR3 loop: CSATLEAGGGETQYF. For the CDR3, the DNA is TGCAGTGCTACGCTGGAGGCGGGAGGAGGTGAGACCCAGTACTTC.

The CDR3 sequence: CASSHTAGQHNEQFF. CDR3 coding DNA: TGTGCCAGCAGCCATACAGCGGGACAGCACAATGAGCAGTTCTTC. The gene calls are TRBV7-9 and TRBJ2-1, with D perhaps assigned TRBD1 or TRBD2 (7 bases each). V was pared by 5 bases and J by 5 bases, with 16 bases between. The length of the CDR3 is 15 residues. Germline loops: CDR1 SEHNR, CDR2 FQNEAQ (reference sequence).

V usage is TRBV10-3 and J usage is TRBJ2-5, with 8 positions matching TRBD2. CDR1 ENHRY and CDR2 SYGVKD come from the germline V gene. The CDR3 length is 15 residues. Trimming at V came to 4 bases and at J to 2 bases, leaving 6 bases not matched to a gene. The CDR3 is CAISGASGPQETQYF. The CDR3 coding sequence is TGTGCCATCAGTGGGGCTAGCGGGCCTCAAGAGACCCAGTACTTC.

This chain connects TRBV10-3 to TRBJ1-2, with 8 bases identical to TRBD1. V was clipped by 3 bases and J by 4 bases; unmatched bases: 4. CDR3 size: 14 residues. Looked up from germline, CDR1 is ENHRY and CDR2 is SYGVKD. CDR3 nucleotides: TGTGCCATCAGTGACCGGGACAGGATCTATGGCTACACCTTC. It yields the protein CAISDRDRIYGYTF.

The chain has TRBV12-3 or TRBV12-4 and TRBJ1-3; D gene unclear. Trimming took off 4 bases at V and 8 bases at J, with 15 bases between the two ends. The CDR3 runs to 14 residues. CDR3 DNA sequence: TGTGCCAGCAGTTCCCGGCCCCGAGGAGACACCATATATTTT. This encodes CASSSRPRGDTIYF.

The CDR3 region is CATSRDRDDTEKLFF. The CDR3, as DNA: TGTGCCACCAGCAGAGATCGGGATGACACCGAAAAACTGTTTTTT. This chain links TRBV15 with TRBJ1-4; D is unresolved. The CDR3 runs to 15 residues. Looked up from germline, CDR1 is LNHNV and CDR2 is YYDKDF (reference sequence). Between the trimmed V and J ends, which lost 0 bases and 8 bases, there was a span of 13 bases.

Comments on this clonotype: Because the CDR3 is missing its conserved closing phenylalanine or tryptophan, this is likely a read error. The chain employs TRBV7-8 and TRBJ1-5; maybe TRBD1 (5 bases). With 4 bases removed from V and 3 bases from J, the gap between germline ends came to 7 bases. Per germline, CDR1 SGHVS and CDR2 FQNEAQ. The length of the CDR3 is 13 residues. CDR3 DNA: TGTGCCAGCAGCTCGGACACCAATCAGCCCCAGCATCTT. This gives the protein CASSSDTNQPQHL.

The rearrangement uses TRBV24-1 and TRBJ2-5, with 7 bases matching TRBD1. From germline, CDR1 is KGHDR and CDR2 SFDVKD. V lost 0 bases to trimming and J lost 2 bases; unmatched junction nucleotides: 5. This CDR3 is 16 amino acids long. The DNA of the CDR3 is TGTGCCACCAGTGATTTGGCCGGGACAGCACAAGAGACCCAGTACTTC. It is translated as CATSDLAGTAQETQYF.

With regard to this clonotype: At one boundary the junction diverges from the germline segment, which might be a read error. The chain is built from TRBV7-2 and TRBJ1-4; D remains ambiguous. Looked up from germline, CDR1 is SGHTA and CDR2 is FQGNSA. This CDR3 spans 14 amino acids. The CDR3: CASTKDLTNEELFF. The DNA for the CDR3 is TGTGCCAGCACCAAGGATCTTACTAATGAAGAACTGTTTTTT.

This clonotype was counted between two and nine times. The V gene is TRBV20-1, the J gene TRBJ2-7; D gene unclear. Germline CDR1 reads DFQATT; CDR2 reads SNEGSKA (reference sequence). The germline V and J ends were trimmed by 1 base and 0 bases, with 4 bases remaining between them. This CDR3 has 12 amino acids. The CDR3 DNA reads TGCAGTGCTAGAGCTAGCTCCTACGAGCAGTACTTC. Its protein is CSARASSYEQYF.

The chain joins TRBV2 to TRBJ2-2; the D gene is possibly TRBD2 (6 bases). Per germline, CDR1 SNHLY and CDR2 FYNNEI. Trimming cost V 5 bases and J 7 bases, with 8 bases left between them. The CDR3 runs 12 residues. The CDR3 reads CASSLTSGELFF. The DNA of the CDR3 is TGTGCCAGCAGTTTGACTAGCGGGGAGCTGTTTTTT.

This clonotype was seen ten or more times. The DNA of the CDR3 is TGCGCCAGCAGAATGGACAGTACCAATTCACCCCTCCACTTT. It codes for CASRMDSTNSPLHF. The J gene is TRBJ1-6, the V gene TRBV5-1, with a possible D match to TRBD1 (6 bases). This CDR3 spans 14 amino acids. V was clipped by 5 bases and J by 7 bases, with 13 bases between them. The germline V gene encodes CDR1 SGHRS and CDR2 YFSETQ.

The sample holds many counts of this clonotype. The CDR3 here is CASRVASGANVLTF. The CDR3 nucleotides are TGTGCCAGCAGAGTCGCGTCTGGGGCCAACGTCCTGACTTTC. The chain has TRBV19 and TRBJ2-6; D gene uncertain. The CDR3 is made up of 14 amino acids. The germline gives CDR1 LNHDA, CDR2 SQIVND (reference sequence). Deletions cut 9 bases from V and 1 base from J, with 10 bases between.

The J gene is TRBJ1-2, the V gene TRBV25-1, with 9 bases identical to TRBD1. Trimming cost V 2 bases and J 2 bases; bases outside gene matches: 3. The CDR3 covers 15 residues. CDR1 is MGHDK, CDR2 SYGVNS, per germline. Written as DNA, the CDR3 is TGTGCCAGCAGTGAAGAGGGGACAGGGAACTATGGCTACACCTTC. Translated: CASSEEGTGNYGYTF.

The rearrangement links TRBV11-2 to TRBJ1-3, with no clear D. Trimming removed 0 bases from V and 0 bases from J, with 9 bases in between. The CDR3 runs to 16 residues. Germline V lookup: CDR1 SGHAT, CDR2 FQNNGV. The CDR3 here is CASSLDRRGSGNTIYF. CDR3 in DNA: TGTGCCAGCAGCTTAGACAGACGGGGCTCTGGAAACACCATATATTTT.

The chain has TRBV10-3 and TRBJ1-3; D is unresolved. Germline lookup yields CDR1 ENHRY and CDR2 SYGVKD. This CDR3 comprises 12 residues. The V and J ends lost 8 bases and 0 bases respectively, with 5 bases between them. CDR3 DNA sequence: TGTGCCATCGGGAGCTCTGGAAACACCATATATTTT. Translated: CAIGSSGNTIYF.

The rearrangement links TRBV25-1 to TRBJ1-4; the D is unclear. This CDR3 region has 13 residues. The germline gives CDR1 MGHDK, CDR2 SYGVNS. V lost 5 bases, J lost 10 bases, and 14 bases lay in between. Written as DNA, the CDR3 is TGTGCCAGCAGTTTAGAGTATAGAGGAAAACTGTTTTTT. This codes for CASSLEYRGKLFF.

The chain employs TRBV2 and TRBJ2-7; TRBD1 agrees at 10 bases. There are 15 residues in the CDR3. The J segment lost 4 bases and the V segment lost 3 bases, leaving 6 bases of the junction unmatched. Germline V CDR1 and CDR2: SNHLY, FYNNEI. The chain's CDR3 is CASSDTGTGEYEQYF. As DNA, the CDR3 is TGTGCCAGCAGTGATACCGGGACAGGGGAGTACGAGCAGTACTTC.

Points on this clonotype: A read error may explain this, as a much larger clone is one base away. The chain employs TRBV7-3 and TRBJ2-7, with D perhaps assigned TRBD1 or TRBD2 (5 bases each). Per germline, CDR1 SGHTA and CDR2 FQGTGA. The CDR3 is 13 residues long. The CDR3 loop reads CASNQGPFDEQCF. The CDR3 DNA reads TGTGCCAGCAACCAGGGACCGTTCGACGAGCAGTGCTTC.